This T cell receptor (beta chain) was recovered during a study of identical twins. The CDR3 is made up of 13 amino acids. Germline V gene data show CDR1 as DFQATT and CDR2 as SNEGSKA (reference sequence). The germline V and J ends were trimmed by 0 bases and 1 base, with 6 bases remaining between them. Each cDNA held unique molecular identifiers, and template switching gave it a universal primer site. One entry per CDR3 protein results from TCRdb running MiXCR on the 5' RACE reads. The table has 640,000 or so distinct CDR3 sequences, around 5.7% seen once. Healthy Caucasian donors formed the entire cohort. Ten or more counts support this clonotype. What it recognizes is unknown. Study findings and constraints: Cord blood beta clonotypes that were abundant carried fewer insertions, and memory repertoires showed no such trend. It was out-of-frame TCR alpha sharing in monozygotic twins that models underestimated.

This clonotype originated in a man aged 18 to 35 in good health. Sequenced material: naive T cells sorted from blood. V gene TRBV20-1 combines with J gene TRBJ1-1, with D hard to call. CDR3 region: CSARDLGNTEAFF. CDR3 in DNA: TGCAGTGCTAGAGATCTCGGGAACACTGAAGCTTTCTTT.